The rows below give T cell receptor beta chains drawn from one sample of a study of blood T cell repertoires in COVID-19. Sequencing used immunoSEQ multiplex PCR; TCRdb keeps in-frame clones, though not all of them. Of more than 110,000 clones in the sample, approximately 80% were seen once. Material: peripheral blood. Every receptor here comes from a human donor in a cohort sampled during active COVID-19. The conserved cysteine and the conserved F or W are not part of the CDR3 here. Fields, in order: V gene, J gene, CDR3 protein.

>TRBV7-6|TRBJ1-1
ASSLGTENTEAF
>TRBV6-5|TRBJ2-5
AITPRGPGETQY
>TRBV9|TRBJ2-5
ASSPSAGGSGETQY
>TRBV5-8|TRBJ2-1
ASRTGTGSLHEQF
>TRBV3-1/TRBV3-2|TRBJ2-5
ASSLRGDHQETQY
>TRBV5-4|TRBJ2-5
ASSKARGLRQETQY
>TRBV6-5|TRBJ2-1
ASSYSVRGTNEQF
>TRBV6-2/TRBV6-3|TRBJ1-2
ASSYELHYGYT
>TRBV11-2|TRBJ2-2
ASSLRLAAGELF
>TRBV5-1|TRBJ2-2
ASSLVTNTGELF
>TRBV6-1|TRBJ1-5
ASSETTQNQPQH
>TRBV5-1|TRBJ1-2
ASSRPLPGTDGYT
>TRBV9|TRBJ2-2
ASSVVLGELF
>TRBV11-3|TRBJ1-3
ASSLGTVGNTIY
>TRBV25-1|TRBJ2-1
ASSSIAGGPNNEQF
>TRBV5-6|TRBJ2-2
ASSLALAGGSGELF
>TRBV28|TRBJ1-1
ASLLAGTEAF
>TRBV7-9|TRBJ1-2
ASSFSGLYGYT
>TRBV6-5|TRBJ2-3
ASSYRGSTDTQY
>TRBV18|TRBJ1-2
ASSPPGQGTHGYT
>TRBV28|TRBJ2-5
ASSSGGTDGETQY
>TRBV18|TRBJ2-3
ASSPSSSRTSGGAIDTQY
>TRBV7-3|TRBJ2-6
ASSLNQGGNSGANVLT
>TRBV20-1|TRBJ2-7
SARGAYEQY
>TRBV2|TRBJ1-1
ASSEDSPFITEAF
>TRBV4-1|TRBJ1-4
ASSLRTGVGEKLF
>TRBV28|TRBJ2-2
AAQQGNGELF
>TRBV5-6|TRBJ2-7
ASSPSSSYEQY
>TRBV11-3|TRBJ1-1
ASSLGQGARSTEAF
>TRBV28|TRBJ2-1
ATKGQGNAEQF
>TRBV10-1|TRBJ2-2
ASSEGQGALTGELF
>TRBV28|TRBJ2-2
ASSYSGALNTGELF
>TRBV7-9|TRBJ1-1
ASSLGGVITEAF
>TRBV7-2|TRBJ2-5
ASSERTSGQETQY
>TRBV25-1|TRBJ1-6
ASSNRWNSPLH
>TRBV5-1|TRBJ2-7
ASSTGAAYEQY
>TRBV19|TRBJ2-5
ASSPQGLGTATQY
>TRBV5-1|TRBJ1-1
ASSLEAGRAEAF
>TRBV9|TRBJ2-1
ASSVSLAGSGEQF
>TRBV5-1|TRBJ2-5
ASSPTAYQETQY
>TRBV4-1|TRBJ1-3
ASRLDGPSGNTIY
>TRBV19|TRBJ2-4
ASSSLRGLGKNIQY
>TRBV11-2|TRBJ1-3
ASSRHRGNTIY
>TRBV5-1|TRBJ2-5
ASSWAHRGEQETQY
>TRBV7-9|TRBJ1-3
ASSPSGQGLLAGNTIY
>TRBV5-4|TRBJ1-2
ASRPRTGGDYGYT
>TRBV6-2/TRBV6-3|TRBJ1-3
ASSRDRISGNTIY
>TRBV15|TRBJ1-4
ATRTSAGQGREKLF
>TRBV9|TRBJ2-3
ASSVVGSGGLFSTDTQY
>TRBV5-1|TRBJ2-2
ASSLQSWGELF
>TRBV12-3/TRBV12-4|TRBJ1-5
ASSLVRVQPQH
>TRBV18|TRBJ1-3
ASSPGPGNTIY